These T cell receptor beta chains were read from a single sample in a study of OX40 agonist ivuxolimab in advanced cancers. The table came from immunoSEQ multiplex PCR; TCRdb's copy has only in-frame clones and leaves some out. The sample yields about 110,000 clones, 90% seen once. The sequences come from CD4+ or CD8+ T cells sorted from blood, collected in a trial of the OX40 agonist ivuxolimab. These receptors all come from an adult with an advanced solid tumor such as melanoma, head and neck, liver or kidney cancer. CDR3s include the opening cysteine and the closing phenylalanine or tryptophan. D genes are given only for firm matches. Some rows have no size entry. The others give once, few or many, or a class for an expanded clone.

d_gene: -
abundance: -
j_gene: TRBJ2-7
v_gene: TRBV5-1
CDR3nt: TGCGCCAGCAGCTTTTTCGACTCCACCTACGAGCAGTACTTC
CDR3aa: CASSFFDSTYEQYF

d_gene: -
abundance: -
j_gene: TRBJ1-5
v_gene: TRBV10-1
CDR3nt: TGCGCCAGCAGCCCCAAGGGGGGGCAAGGTAATCAGCCCCAGCATTTT
CDR3aa: CASSPKGGQGNQPQHF

d_gene: -
abundance: once
j_gene: TRBJ2-7
v_gene: TRBV13
CDR3nt: TGTGCCAGCAGCTTAGCAGGCGGTGCGGGCGGGGAGCAGTACTTC
CDR3aa: CASSLAGGAGGEQYF

d_gene: TRBD1
abundance: -
j_gene: TRBJ2-3
v_gene: TRBV11-3
CDR3nt: TGTGCCAGCAGCTCCCGGACAGGGGGGAGGGATACGCAGTATTTT
CDR3aa: CASSSRTGGRDTQYF

d_gene: -
abundance: -
j_gene: TRBJ1-5
v_gene: TRBV6-6
CDR3nt: TGTGCCAGCAGTTATCCTCTGACCCGGAACCAGCATTTT
CDR3aa: CASSYPLTRNQHF

d_gene: -
abundance: -
j_gene: TRBJ2-4
v_gene: TRBV18
CDR3nt: TGTGCCAGCTCACCACAGGCGCAAACCGCAGGAAACATTCAGTACTTC
CDR3aa: CASSPQAQTAGNIQYF

d_gene: -
abundance: -
j_gene: TRBJ2-7
v_gene: TRBV2
CDR3nt: TGTGCCAGCAGTGTAGGTCGGCACGGTTACGAGCAGTACTTC
CDR3aa: CASSVGRHGYEQYF

d_gene: -
abundance: -
j_gene: TRBJ2-1
v_gene: TRBV19
CDR3nt: TGTGCCAGTAGTAGGTCCTTACTCTCCTACAATGAGCAGTTCTTC
CDR3aa: CASSRSLLSYNEQFF

d_gene: -
abundance: few
j_gene: TRBJ1-2
v_gene: TRBV10-2
CDR3nt: TGCGCCAGCAGTGAGATCGCCACCGGTACTAACTATGGCTACACCTTC
CDR3aa: CASSEIATGTNYGYTF

d_gene: -
abundance: -
j_gene: TRBJ2-3
v_gene: TRBV11-2
CDR3nt: TGTGCCAGCAGCTTAGCGGTTAGAGGGGGAGAGACAGATACGCAGTATTTT
CDR3aa: CASSLAVRGGETDTQYF

d_gene: TRBD1
abundance: once
j_gene: TRBJ2-1
v_gene: TRBV11-3
CDR3nt: TGTGCCAGCAGCTTAAGTCAGGGGGCGATCAATGAGCAGTTCTTC
CDR3aa: CASSLSQGAINEQFF

d_gene: -
abundance: -
j_gene: TRBJ1-5
v_gene: TRBV28
CDR3nt: TGTGCCAGCAGTTTAATAGGGGCTCAGCCCCAGCATTTT
CDR3aa: CASSLIGAQPQHF

d_gene: -
abundance: -
j_gene: TRBJ1-2
v_gene: TRBV6-4
CDR3nt: TGTGCCAGCAGTGACTCGCGGGGCTACACCTTC
CDR3aa: CASSDSRGYTF

d_gene: TRBD1
abundance: -
j_gene: TRBJ2-7
v_gene: TRBV9
CDR3nt: TGTGCCAGCAGCCCGGGACAGGGTAAGGCCTACGAGCAGTACTTC
CDR3aa: CASSPGQGKAYEQYF

d_gene: TRBD1
abundance: -
j_gene: TRBJ1-2
v_gene: TRBV30
CDR3nt: TGTGCCTGGAGTAGAACAGGGGTCGACGGCTACACCTTC
CDR3aa: CAWSRTGVDGYTF

d_gene: -
abundance: -
j_gene: TRBJ2-7
v_gene: TRBV7-8
CDR3nt: TGTGCCAGCAGCTTAGGAAGGGATCCAGGGGCCTACGAGCAGTACTTC
CDR3aa: CASSLGRDPGAYEQYF

d_gene: -
abundance: -
j_gene: TRBJ2-1
v_gene: TRBV6-5
CDR3nt: TGTGCCAGCAGCCGACTCGGGGGTAGGAATGAGCAGTTCTTC
CDR3aa: CASSRLGGRNEQFF

d_gene: -
abundance: -
j_gene: TRBJ1-1
v_gene: TRBV9
CDR3nt: TGTGCCAGCAGCGTAGAAGGGATGGAGCTAAGGTTCTTT
CDR3aa: CASSVEGMELRFF

d_gene: -
abundance: -
j_gene: TRBJ2-5
v_gene: TRBV12-2
CDR3nt: TGTGCAAGTCGCCGACTTAGTTGTTGCGGGGGGAAAGAGACCCAGTACTTC
CDR3aa: CASRRLSCCGGKETQYF

d_gene: -
abundance: -
j_gene: TRBJ2-5
v_gene: TRBV7-2
CDR3nt: TGTGCCAGCAGCCCCAACCAACAAGAGACCCAGTACTTC
CDR3aa: CASSPNQQETQYF

d_gene: TRBD1
abundance: -
j_gene: TRBJ1-1
v_gene: TRBV2
CDR3nt: TGTGCCAGCATCGAGGACAGGGGGAAGACTGAAGCTTTCTTT
CDR3aa: CASIEDRGKTEAFF

d_gene: -
abundance: -
j_gene: TRBJ2-4
v_gene: TRBV6-1
CDR3nt: TGTGCCAGCAGTGAAGAAGTCTATAGCATTCAGTACTTC
CDR3aa: CASSEEVYSIQYF